One T cell receptor (beta chain) is described in this entry. The data were taken from a study of blood T cell repertoires in COVID-19. For the study at large: The United States, Italy and Spain supplied acute and convalescent COVID-19 samples. T cells, B-cell-depleted T cells, or PBMCs provided the cDNA or gDNA that served as material.

V was clipped by 0 bases and J by 7 bases, with 8 bases between them. From germline, CDR1 is SGHRS and CDR2 YFSETQ. The CDR3 covers 13 residues. As originally analysed: Researchers report that nucleated cell counts were estimated from reference gene primer amplification. Only in-frame clones appear in the TCRdb table, and some are missing; sequencing was by immunoSEQ multiplex PCR. Clonal size and the V and J genes are those of that table, whereas D and trimming came from the DNA. Altogether 120,000 to 150,000 clones are present, 80% being singletons, with the ten largest covering 13%. This sequence was found in a man in his sixties with active or convalescent COVID-19. V usage is TRBV5-1 and J usage is TRBJ1-5; D gene ambiguous. Sequencing used peripheral blood. The CDR3 DNA sequence: TGCGCCAGCAGCTTGGATTTCCGGCAGCCCCAGCATTTT. It specifies CASSLDFRQPQHF.